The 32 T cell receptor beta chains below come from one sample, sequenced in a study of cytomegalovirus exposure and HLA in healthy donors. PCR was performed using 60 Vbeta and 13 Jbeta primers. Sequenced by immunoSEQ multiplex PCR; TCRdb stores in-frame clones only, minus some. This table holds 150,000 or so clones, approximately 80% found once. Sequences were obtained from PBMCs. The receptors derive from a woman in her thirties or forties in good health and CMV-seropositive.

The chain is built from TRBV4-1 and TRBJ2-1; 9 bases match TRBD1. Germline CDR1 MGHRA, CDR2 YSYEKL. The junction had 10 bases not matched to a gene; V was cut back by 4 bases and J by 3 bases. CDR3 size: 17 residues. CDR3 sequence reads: CASSLFTGTGNYNEQFF. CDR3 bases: TGCGCCAGCAGCCTGTTCACCGGGACAGGGAACTACAATGAGCAGTTCTTC.

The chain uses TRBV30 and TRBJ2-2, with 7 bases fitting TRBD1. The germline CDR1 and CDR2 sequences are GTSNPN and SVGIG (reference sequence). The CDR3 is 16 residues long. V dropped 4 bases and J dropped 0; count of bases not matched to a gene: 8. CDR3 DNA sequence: TGTGCCTGGAACCGACAGGGAGCCGCGAACACCGGGGAGCTGTTTTTT. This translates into CAWNRQGAANTGELFF.

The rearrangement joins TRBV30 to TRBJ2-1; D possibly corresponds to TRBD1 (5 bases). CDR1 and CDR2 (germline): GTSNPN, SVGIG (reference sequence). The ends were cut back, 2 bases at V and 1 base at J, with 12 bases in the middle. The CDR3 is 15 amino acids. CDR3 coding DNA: TGTGCCTGGAGTCGCAGCAAGGGGTCCTACAATGAGCAGTTCTTC. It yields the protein CAWSRSKGSYNEQFF.

The CDR3 sequence is CASSLSSVLTDTQYF. The CDR3 DNA sequence: TGTGCCAGCAGTTTATCTTCCGTCCTCACAGATACGCAGTATTTT. V is TRBV27 and J is TRBJ2-3; D unclear. V dropped 0 bases and J dropped 2 bases, with 9 bases sitting between them. Looked up from germline, CDR1 is MNHEY and CDR2 is SMNVEV (reference sequence). The CDR3 covers 15 residues.

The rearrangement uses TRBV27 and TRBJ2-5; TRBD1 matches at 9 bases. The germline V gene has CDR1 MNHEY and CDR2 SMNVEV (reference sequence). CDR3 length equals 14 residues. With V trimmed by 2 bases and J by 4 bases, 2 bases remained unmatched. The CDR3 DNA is TGTGCCAGCAGTTTAAGACAGGGGGTAGAGACCCAGTACTTC. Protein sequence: CASSLRQGVETQYF.

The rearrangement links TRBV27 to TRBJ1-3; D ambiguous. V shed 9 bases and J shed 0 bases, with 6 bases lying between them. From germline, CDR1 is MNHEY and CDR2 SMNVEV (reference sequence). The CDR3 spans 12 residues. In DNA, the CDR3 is TGTGCCAGTTCCCACTCTGGAAACACCATATATTTT. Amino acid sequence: CASSHSGNTIYF.

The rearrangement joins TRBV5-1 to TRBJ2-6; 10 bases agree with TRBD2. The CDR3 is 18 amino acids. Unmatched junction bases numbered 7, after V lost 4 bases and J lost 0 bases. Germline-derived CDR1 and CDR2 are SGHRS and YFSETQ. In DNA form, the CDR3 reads TGCGCCAGCAGCCGGACTAGCGGAGCCCGCTCTGGGGCCAACGTCCTGACTTTC. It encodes CASSRTSGARSGANVLTF. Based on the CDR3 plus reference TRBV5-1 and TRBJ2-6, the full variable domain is KAGVTQTPRYLIKTRGQQVTLSCSPISGHRSVSWYQQTPGQGLQFLFEYFSETQRNKGNFPGRFSGRQFSNSRSEMNVSTLELGDSALYLCASSRTSGARSGANVLTFGAGSRLTVL.

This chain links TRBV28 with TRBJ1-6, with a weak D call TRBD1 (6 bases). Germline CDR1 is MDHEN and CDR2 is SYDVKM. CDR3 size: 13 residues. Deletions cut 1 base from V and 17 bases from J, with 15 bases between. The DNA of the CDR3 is TGTGCCAGCAGTTTATCCGGGACATCTCATTTCCACTTT. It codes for CASSLSGTSHFHF.

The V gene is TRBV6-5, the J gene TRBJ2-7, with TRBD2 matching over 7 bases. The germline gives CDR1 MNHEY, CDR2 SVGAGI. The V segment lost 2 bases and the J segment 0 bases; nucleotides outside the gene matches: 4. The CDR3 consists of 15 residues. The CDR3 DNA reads TGTGCCAGCAGTTACAAGCGGGGCCTCTCCTACGAGCAGTACTTC. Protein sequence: CASSYKRGLSYEQYF.

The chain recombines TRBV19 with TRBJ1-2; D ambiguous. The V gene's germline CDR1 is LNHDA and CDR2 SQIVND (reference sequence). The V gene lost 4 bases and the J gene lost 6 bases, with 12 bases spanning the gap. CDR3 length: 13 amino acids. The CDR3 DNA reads TGTGCCAGTAGTAATCAAGGGCGGGATGGCTACACCTTC. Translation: CASSNQGRDGYTF. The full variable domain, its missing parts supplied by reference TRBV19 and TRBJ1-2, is DGGITQSPKYLFRKEGQNVTLSCEQNLNHDAMYWYRQDPGQGLRLIYYSQIVNDFQKGDIAEGYSVSREKKESFPLTVTSAQKNPTAFYLCASSNQGRDGYTFGSGTRLTVV.

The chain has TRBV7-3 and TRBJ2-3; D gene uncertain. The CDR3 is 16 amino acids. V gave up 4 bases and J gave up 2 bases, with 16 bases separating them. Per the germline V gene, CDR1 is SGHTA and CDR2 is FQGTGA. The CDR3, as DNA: TGTGCCAGCAGCTCTGATATTTTGGGCTCCACAGATACGCAGTATTTT. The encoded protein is CASSSDILGSTDTQYF.

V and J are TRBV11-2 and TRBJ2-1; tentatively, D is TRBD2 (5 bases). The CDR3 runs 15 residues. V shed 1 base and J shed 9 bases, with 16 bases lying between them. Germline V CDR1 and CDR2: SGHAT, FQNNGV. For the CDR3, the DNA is TGTGCCAGCAGCTTAGTGTCCCTAGCTGTTGGTGAGCAGTTCTTC. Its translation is CASSLVSLAVGEQFF.

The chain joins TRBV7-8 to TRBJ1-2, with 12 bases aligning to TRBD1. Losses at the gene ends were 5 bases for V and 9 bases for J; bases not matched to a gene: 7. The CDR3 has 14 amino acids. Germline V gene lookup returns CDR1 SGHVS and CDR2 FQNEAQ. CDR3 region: CASSSRDRGLSYTF. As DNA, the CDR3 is TGTGCCAGCAGCAGCCGGGACAGGGGGCTGAGCTACACCTTC.

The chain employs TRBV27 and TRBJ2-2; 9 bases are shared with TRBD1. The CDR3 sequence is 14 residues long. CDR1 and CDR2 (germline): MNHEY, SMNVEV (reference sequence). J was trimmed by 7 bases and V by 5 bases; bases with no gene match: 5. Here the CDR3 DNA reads TGTGCCAGCAGTCGGACAGGGGCGATCGGGGAGCTGTTTTTT. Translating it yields CASSRTGAIGELFF.

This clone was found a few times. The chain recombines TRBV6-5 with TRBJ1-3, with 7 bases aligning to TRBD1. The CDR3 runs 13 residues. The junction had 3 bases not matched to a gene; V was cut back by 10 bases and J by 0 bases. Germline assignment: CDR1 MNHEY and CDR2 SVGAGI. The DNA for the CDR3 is TGTGCCACCCGGACAGGCTCTGGAAACACCATATATTTT. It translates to CATRTGSGNTIYF.

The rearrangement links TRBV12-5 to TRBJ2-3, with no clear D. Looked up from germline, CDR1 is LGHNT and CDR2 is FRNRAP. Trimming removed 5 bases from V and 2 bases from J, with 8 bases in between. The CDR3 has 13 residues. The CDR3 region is CASGNEVTDTQYF. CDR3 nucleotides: TGTGCTAGTGGTAACGAGGTCACAGATACGCAGTATTTT. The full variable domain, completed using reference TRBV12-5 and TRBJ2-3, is DARVTQTPRHKVTEMGQEVTMRCQPILGHNTVFWYRQTMMQGLELLAYFRNRAPLDDSGMPKDRFSAEMPDATLATLKIQPSEPRDSAVYFCASGNEVTDTQYFGPGTRLTVL.

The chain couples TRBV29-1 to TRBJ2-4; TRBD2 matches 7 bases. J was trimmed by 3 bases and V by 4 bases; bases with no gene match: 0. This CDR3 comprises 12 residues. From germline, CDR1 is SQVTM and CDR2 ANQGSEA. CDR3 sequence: CSVGEGKNIQYF. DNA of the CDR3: TGCAGCGTTGGGGAGGGCAAAAACATTCAGTACTTC.

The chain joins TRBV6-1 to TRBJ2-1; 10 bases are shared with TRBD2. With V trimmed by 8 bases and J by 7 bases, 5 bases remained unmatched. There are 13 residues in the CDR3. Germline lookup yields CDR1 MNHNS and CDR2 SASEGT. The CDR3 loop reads CASRPSGSNEQFF. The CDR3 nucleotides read TGTGCCAGCCGGCCTAGCGGGAGTAATGAGCAGTTCTTC.

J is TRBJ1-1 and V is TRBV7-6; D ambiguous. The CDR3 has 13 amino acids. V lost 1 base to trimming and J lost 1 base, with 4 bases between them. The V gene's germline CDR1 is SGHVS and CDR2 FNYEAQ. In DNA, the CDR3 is TGTGCCAGCAGCTTAGACAGGAACACTGAAGCTTTCTTT. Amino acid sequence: CASSLDRNTEAFF.

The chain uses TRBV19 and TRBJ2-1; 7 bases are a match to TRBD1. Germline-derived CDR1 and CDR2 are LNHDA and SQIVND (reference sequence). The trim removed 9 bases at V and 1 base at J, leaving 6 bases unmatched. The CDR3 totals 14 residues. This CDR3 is CASWDSTSYNEQFF. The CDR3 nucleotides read TGTGCCAGCTGGGACAGCACTTCCTACAATGAGCAGTTCTTC.

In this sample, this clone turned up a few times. CDR3 amino acids: CASGPLGTGLYEQYF. DNA for the CDR3: TGTGCCAGCGGCCCCCTAGGGACAGGCCTTTACGAGCAGTACTTC. This chain links TRBV28 with TRBJ2-7; 8 bases line up with TRBD1. The CDR3 has 15 residues. Germline CDR1 MDHEN, CDR2 SYDVKM. The J segment lost 4 bases and the V segment lost 8 bases, leaving 13 bases of the junction unmatched.

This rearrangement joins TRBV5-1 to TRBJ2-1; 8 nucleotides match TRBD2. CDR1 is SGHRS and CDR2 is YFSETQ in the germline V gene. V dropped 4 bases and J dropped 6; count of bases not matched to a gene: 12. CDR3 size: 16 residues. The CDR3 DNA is TGCGCCAGCAGCACCTCAATAGCGGGAAGAGGCAATGAGCAGTTCTTC. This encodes CASSTSIAGRGNEQFF.

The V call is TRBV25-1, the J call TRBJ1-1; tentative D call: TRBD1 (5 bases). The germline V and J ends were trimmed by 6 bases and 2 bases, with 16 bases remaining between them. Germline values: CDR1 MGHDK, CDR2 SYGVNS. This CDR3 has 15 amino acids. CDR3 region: CASSRGSFGNTEAFF. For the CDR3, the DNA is TGTGCCAGCAGCCGGGGGTCTTTCGGTAACACTGAAGCTTTCTTT.

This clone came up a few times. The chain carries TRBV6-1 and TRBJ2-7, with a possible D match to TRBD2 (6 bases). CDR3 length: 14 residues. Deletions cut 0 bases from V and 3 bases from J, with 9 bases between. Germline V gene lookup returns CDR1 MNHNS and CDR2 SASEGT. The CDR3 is CASSEAEGSYEQYF. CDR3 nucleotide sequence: TGTGCCAGCAGTGAAGCGGAGGGGAGCTACGAGCAGTACTTC.

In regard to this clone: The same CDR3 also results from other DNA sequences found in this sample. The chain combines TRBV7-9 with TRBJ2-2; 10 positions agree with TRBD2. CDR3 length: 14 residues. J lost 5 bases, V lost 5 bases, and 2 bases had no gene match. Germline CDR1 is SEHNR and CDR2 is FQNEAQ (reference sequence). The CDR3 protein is CASSPSGSTGELFF. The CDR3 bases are TGTGCCAGCAGCCCTAGCGGGAGTACCGGGGAGCTGTTTTTT.

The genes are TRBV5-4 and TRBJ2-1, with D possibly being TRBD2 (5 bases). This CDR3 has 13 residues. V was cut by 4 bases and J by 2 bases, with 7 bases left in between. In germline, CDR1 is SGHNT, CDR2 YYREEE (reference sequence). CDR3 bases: TGTGCCAGCAGCCCCGGGACCTACAATGAGCAGTTCTTC. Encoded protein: CASSPGTYNEQFF.

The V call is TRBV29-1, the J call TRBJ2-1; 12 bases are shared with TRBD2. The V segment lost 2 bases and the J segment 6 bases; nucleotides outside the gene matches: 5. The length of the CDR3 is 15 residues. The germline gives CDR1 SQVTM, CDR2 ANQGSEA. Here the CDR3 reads CSVEPSSGRANEQFF. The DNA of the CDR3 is TGCAGCGTTGAACCCTCTAGCGGGAGGGCCAATGAGCAGTTCTTC.

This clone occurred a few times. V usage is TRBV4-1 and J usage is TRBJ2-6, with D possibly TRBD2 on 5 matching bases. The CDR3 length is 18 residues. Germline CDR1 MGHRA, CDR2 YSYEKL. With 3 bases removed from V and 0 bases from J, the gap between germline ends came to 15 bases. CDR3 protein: CASSHPGFSPSGANVLTF. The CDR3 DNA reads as TGCGCCAGCAGCCACCCGGGATTTTCACCCTCTGGGGCCAACGTCCTGACTTTC.

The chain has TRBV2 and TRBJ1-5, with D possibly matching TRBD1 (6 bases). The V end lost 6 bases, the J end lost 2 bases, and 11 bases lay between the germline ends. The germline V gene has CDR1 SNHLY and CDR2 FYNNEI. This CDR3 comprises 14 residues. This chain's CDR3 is CASSWTVGNQPQHF. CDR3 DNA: TGTGCCAGCAGCTGGACAGTAGGCAATCAGCCCCAGCATTTT.

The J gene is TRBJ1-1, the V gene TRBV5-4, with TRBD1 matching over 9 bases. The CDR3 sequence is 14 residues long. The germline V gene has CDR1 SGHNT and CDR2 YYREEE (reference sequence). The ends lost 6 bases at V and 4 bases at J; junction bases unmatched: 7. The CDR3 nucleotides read TGTGCCAGCACCCGGACAGGGGCCAGCACTGAAGCTTTCTTT. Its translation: CASTRTGASTEAFF. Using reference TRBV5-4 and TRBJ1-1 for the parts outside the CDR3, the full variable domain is ETGVTQSPTHLIKTRGQQVTLRCSSQSGHNTVSWYQQALGQGPQFIFQYYREEENGRGNFPPRFSGLQFPNYSSELNVNALELDDSALYLCASTRTGASTEAFFGQGTRLTVV.

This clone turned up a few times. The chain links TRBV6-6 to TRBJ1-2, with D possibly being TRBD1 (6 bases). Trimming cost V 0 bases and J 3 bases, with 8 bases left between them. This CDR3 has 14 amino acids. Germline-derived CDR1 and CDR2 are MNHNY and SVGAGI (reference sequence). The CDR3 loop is CASSYSTGDYGYTF. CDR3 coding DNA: TGTGCCAGCAGTTACTCGACAGGAGACTATGGCTACACCTTC.

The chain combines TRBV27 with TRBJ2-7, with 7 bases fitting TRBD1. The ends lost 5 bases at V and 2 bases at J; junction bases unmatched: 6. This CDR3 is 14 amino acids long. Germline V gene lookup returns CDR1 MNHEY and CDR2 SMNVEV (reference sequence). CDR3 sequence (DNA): TGTGCCAGCAGTCCCGGGACAGCTACCTACGAGCAGTACTTC. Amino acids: CASSPGTATYEQYF.